This record covers a single TCR beta chain. There are 14 residues in the CDR3. V was shortened by 0 bases and J by 1 base, with 7 bases between the two germline ends. Per germline, CDR1 SGHKS and CDR2 YYEKEE (reference sequence). These data belong to a study of blood T cell repertoires in COVID-19. Turning to the study itself: COVID-19 samples, acute and convalescent, were from the United States, Italy and Spain. Nucleic acid was either cDNA or gDNA, and it came from T cells, B-cell-depleted T cells, or PBMCs.

In the original processing: Scientists estimated how many nucleated cells there were by amplifying reference gene primers. Libraries were prepared by immunoSEQ multiplex PCR; TCRdb keeps only in-frame clonotypes and omits some of them. Clone size and the V and J calls come from that table; the DNA yielded D and trimming. The sample has roughly 300,000 clones; roughly 88% are singletons. The sequence came from a woman aged 50 to 65 with acute or convalescent COVID-19. The specimen sequenced was peripheral blood. The chain uses TRBV5-5 and TRBJ1-1; no clear D gene. The CDR3 here is CASSLEEGNTEAFF. The CDR3 bases are TGTGCCAGCAGCTTGGAGGAGGGGAACACTGAAGCTTTCTTT.